This TCR beta chain was recorded in a study of spatial heterogeneity in lung cancer. About the study: Detected sequences consistently included more beta-chain ones than alpha-chain ones. Study-level results: Relative to follow-up, resection was when ubiquitous expanded tumor TCRs appeared more in blood.

A unique molecular identifier was attached to every TCR cDNA molecule. TCRdb re-analysed the 5' RACE reads in MiXCR, keeping a single row per CDR3 protein. The sample lists 45,000 to 65,000 distinct CDR3 sequences, less than 8.5% seen once, with approximately 2.6% in the top ten. Time point here: sample taken at primary tumor resection. TCRs were sequenced from unsorted whole RNA of tumor, nontumor lung or PBMC. The donors were fewer than 80 patients with non-small cell lung cancer that was early-stage and untreated. The sample holds a few counts of this clonotype. Its cognate antigen is unknown. V was trimmed by 3 bases and J by 0 bases, leaving 9 bases between them. The CDR3 covers 15 residues. From germline, CDR1 is LGHNA and CDR2 YNFKEQ.

The sample here was PBMCs, taken at surgery. This chain uses TRBV4-2 with TRBJ2-4; D remains unclear. This TCR was sampled from a female donor with early-stage non-small cell lung cancer. CDR3 coding DNA: TGTGCCAGCAGCCAGGGAACCCTAGCCAAAAACATTCAGTACTTC. Translated: CASSQGTLAKNIQYF.